The sequence of this TCR beta chain was determined in a study of tumor-infiltrating lymphocytes in primary liver carcinoma. TCR beta cDNA was prepared out of roughly 0.5 ug total RNA by means of a constant-region primer. The TCR beta library was amplified through three nested multiplex PCR rounds in a modified ARM-PCR procedure. Researchers ran the first two PCR rounds for 9 to 10 cycles each with TRBV1-TRBV30 forward primers and a C-beta reverse primer. Via MiXCR, TCRdb re-called the multiplex PCR reads, giving one row per CDR3 protein. The sample holds 30,000 to 40,000 distinct CDR3 sequences, less than 85% seen once. To note about this clonotype: The junction shows a germline mismatch at one end, possibly a read error.

Scientists recovered RNA and DNA together from around 18-30 mg of unsorted bulk tissue. This CDR3 spans 12 amino acids. In germline, CDR1 is SGHAT, CDR2 FQNNGV. The specimen sequenced was liver tumor tissue from sampling region 4. Described subset: tumor region T4, right-lateral pole. V usage is TRBV11-2 and J usage is TRBJ2-3; D remains unclear. This clonotype originated in a middle-aged man with primary liver carcinoma and hepatitis B virus infection. The CDR3 nucleotides are TGTGCCAGTGCATGGAGCACAGATAGGCAGTATTTT. This encodes CASAWSTDRQYF.